Reported below is one T cell receptor beta chain. Antigen specificity is unknown. This CDR3 is 15 amino acids long. The germline gives CDR1 MNHEY, CDR2 SVGAGI. Unmatched junction bases numbered 8, after V lost 7 bases and J lost 2 bases. The data were obtained in a study of graft-versus-host responses after intestinal transplantation. The assay was immunoSEQ multiplex PCR, and TCRdb's table has in-frame clones only and misses some. The sample records 20,000 to 30,000 clones, 70% to 90% being singletons. Findings and caveats of the study: An association linked early post-transplant HvG declines with peak circulating GvH clone levels. GvH clones were found in recipient marrow; some appeared first in ileum or blood.

The chain uses TRBV6-5 and TRBJ1-5; 7 positions agree with TRBD1. The sequencing used PBMCs, collected roughly 68 weeks after intestinal transplant. The sequence came from a human patient who received an intestinal transplant, so some T cells may come from the graft donor. CDR3 amino acids: CASNDRVWGNQPQHF. Written as DNA, the CDR3 is TGTGCCAGCAATGACAGGGTTTGGGGCAATCAGCCCCAGCATTTT.